This TCR beta chain was captured in a study of T-cell reconstitution after alpha-beta-depleted transplantation in children. A few counts support this clonotype. Germline V CDR1 and CDR2: DFQATT, SNEGSKA (reference sequence). Trimming at V came to 0 bases and at J to 6 bases, leaving 4 bases not matched to a gene. This CDR3 contains 15 residues. Library preparation (for TCRbeta) was performed with unique molecular identifiers. TCRdb processed the PCR reads anew with MiXCR; each CDR3 protein has one entry. In the table there are about 610,000 distinct CDR3 sequences, over 9.5% of which are singletons. This TCR was sampled from a human donor who donated a stem cell graft to a child with acute myeloid leukemia. Source: PBMCs from the stem cell graft donor, taken from the stem cell graft. This chain connects TRBV20-1 to TRBJ1-6, with TRBD1 identical over 8 bases. The CDR3 DNA sequence: TGCAGTGCTAGAGACTCCAGGGGGCCTAATTCACCCCTCCACTTT. Residues: CSARDSRGPNSPLHF.